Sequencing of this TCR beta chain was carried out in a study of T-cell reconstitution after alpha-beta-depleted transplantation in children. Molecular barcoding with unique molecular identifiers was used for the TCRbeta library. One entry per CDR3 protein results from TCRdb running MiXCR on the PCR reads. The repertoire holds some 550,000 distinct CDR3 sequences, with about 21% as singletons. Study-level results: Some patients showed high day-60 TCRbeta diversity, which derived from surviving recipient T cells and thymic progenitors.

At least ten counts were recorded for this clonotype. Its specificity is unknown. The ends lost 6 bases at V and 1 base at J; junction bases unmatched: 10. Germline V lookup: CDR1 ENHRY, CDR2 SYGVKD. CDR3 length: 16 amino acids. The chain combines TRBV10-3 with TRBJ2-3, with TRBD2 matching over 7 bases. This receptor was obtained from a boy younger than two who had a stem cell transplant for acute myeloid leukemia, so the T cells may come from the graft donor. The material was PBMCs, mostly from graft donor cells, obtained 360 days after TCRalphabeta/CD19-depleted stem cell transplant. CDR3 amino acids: CAISPSSSGRTDTQYF. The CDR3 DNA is TGTGCCATCAGCCCAAGCTCTAGCGGACGCACAGATACGCAGTATTTT.